Listed below are T cell receptor beta chains from one sample, sequenced in a study of control samples from healthy donors and cancer patients. Assay used: immunoSEQ multiplex PCR; TCRdb lists only in-frame clones, some missing. Of 75,000 to 100,000 clones listed, almost 90% were seen once; the top ten hold 12% to 15%. Source material: blood. The receptors here all came from a man aged 25-45 years in good health. The CDR3 runs from the conserved cysteine through the conserved F or W. The D gene is left open where the match is weak. Clone size appears in some rows only: once, few, many, or a class for an expanded clone.

abundance,d_gene,v_gene,j_gene,CDR3aa,CDR3nt
NA,NA,TRBV7-9,TRBJ1-2,CASSLGGLADNYGYTF,TGTGCCAGCAGCTTGGGAGGGTTGGCGGATAACTATGGCTACACCTTC
NA,NA,TRBV7-2,TRBJ2-5,CASSLVGSHQETQYF,TGTGCCAGCAGCTTAGTGGGTAGCCACCAAGAGACCCAGTACTTC
NA,NA,TRBV30,TRBJ1-2,CAWNPTTGNYGYTF,TGTGCCTGGAACCCAACTACAGGAAACTATGGCTACACCTTC
NA,NA,TRBV9,TRBJ1-1,CASSAEPTARGTEAFF,TGTGCCAGCAGCGCCGAACCTACAGCGAGGGGCACTGAAGCTTTCTTT
NA,NA,TRBV7-7,TRBJ2-3,CASSPRVASTEDTQYF,TGTGCCAGCAGCCCGCGGGTCGCCTCCACCGAAGATACGCAGTATTTT
few,NA,TRBV18,TRBJ2-3,CASSPSAGIDTQYF,TGTGCCAGCTCACCATCGGCAGGGATTGATACGCAGTATTTT
NA,TRBD2,TRBV7-9,TRBJ2-7,CASSPTSGAGEQYF,TGTGCCAGCAGCCCGACTAGCGGGGCGGGCGAGCAGTACTTC
NA,TRBD2,TRBV5-1,TRBJ2-1,CASSLVAGVDEQFF,TGCGCCAGCAGCCTCGTAGCGGGAGTGGATGAGCAGTTCTTC
NA,NA,TRBV12-5,TRBJ1-1,CASALGTEAFF,TGTGCTAGTGCCTTGGGGACAGAAGCTTTCTTT
NA,NA,TRBV18,TRBJ2-7,CASSPPGNPYEQYF,TGTGCCAGCTCACCACCTGGGAACCCCTACGAGCAGTACTTC
NA,TRBD1,TRBV19,TRBJ2-2,CASRTGILNTGELFF,TGTGCCAGTAGGACAGGGATATTGAACACCGGGGAGCTGTTTTTT
NA,NA,TRBV3-1/TRBV3-2,TRBJ1-1,CASSQEGTAPLGAFF,TGTGCCAGCAGCCAAGAAGGAACAGCCCCCCTAGGGGCTTTCTTT
NA,NA,TRBV6-5,TRBJ1-5,CASVGMGNQPQHF,TGTGCCAGCGTGGGGATGGGCAATCAGCCCCAGCATTTT
NA,NA,TRBV27,TRBJ1-2,CASSPQMTLSYGYTF,TGTGCCAGCAGTCCTCAAATGACTTTGAGCTATGGCTACACCTTC
NA,NA,TRBV24-1,TRBJ2-1,CATSDPLGRYYNEQFF,TGTGCCACCAGTGATCCACTAGGCCGTTACTACAATGAGCAGTTCTTC
NA,NA,TRBV6-5,TRBJ2-1,CASTEGPRGQFF,TGTGCCAGCACCGAGGGCCCCAGGGGGCAGTTCTTC
NA,NA,TRBV10-3,TRBJ1-1,CAISESTGNTEAFF,TGTGCCATCAGTGAGTCGACAGGGAACACTGAAGCTTTCTTT
NA,TRBD1,TRBV24-1,TRBJ2-7,CATSDSGTGGYEQYF,TGTGCCACCAGTGACTCCGGGACAGGGGGGTACGAGCAGTACTTC
NA,NA,TRBV30,TRBJ1-1,CAWSQGGLTSRAFF,TGTGCCTGGAGTCAAGGAGGGCTCACATCTAGGGCTTTCTTT
NA,TRBD1,TRBV10-1,TRBJ2-7,CASIERSGTEISYEQYF,TGCGCCAGCATCGAAAGGTCCGGGACAGAGATCTCCTACGAGCAGTACTTC
NA,TRBD2,TRBV19,TRBJ2-1,CASSFITGTSGEQFF,TGTGCCAGTAGTTTCATAACCGGGACTAGCGGCGAGCAGTTCTTC
NA,NA,TRBV12-1,TRBJ2-3,CASSSQVDVRARGYLPDTQYF,TGTGCCAGCAGCTCCCAGGTTGACGTCCGGGCCCGCGGGTATCTCCCAGATACGCAGTATTTT
NA,NA,TRBV10-2,TRBJ1-2,CASSYEGDYGYTF,TGCGCCAGCAGTTACGAGGGCGACTATGGCTACACCTTC
NA,NA,TRBV30,TRBJ2-7,CAWRPPGNAYEQYF,TGTGCCTGGAGGCCCCCAGGGAACGCCTACGAGCAGTACTTC
NA,TRBD1,TRBV9,TRBJ2-3,CASSPDPTGLADTQYF,TGTGCCAGCAGCCCAGATCCGACAGGGCTCGCAGATACGCAGTATTTT
once,TRBD2,TRBV11-2,TRBJ2-7,CASSKLAGVDHEQYF,TGTGCCAGCAGCAAACTAGCGGGAGTTGATCACGAGCAGTACTTC
NA,TRBD1,TRBV19,TRBJ2-2,CASSNQGAVAGELFF,TGTGCCAGTAGTAATCAGGGGGCAGTCGCCGGGGAGCTGTTTTTT
NA,TRBD2,TRBV20-1,TRBJ2-7,CSASPSGGSYEQYF,TGCAGTGCTAGTCCTAGCGGGGGGTCCTACGAGCAGTACTTC
NA,NA,TRBV5-6,TRBJ1-1,CASSRIYLNTEAFF,TGTGCCAGCAGCCGGATTTACCTGAACACTGAAGCTTTCTTT
NA,NA,TRBV18,TRBJ2-5,CASSPFPLVKYQETQYF,TGTGCCAGCTCACCATTTCCCCTTGTTAAGTACCAAGAGACCCAGTACTTC
few,NA,TRBV11-2,TRBJ2-5,CASSLTRETQYF,TGTGCCAGCAGCTTAACCCGGGAGACCCAGTACTTC
NA,NA,TRBV6-2/TRBV6-3,TRBJ2-3,CASSLGPAGADTQYF,TGTGCCAGCAGTTTAGGACCCGCCGGGGCAGATACGCAGTATTTT
once,TRBD2,TRBV24-1,TRBJ2-3,CATSDFSGRNVLTDTQYF,TGTGCCACCAGTGATTTTAGCGGGAGGAACGTGCTCACAGATACGCAGTATTTT
NA,NA,TRBV7-2,TRBJ2-3,CASSPRSGTDTQYF,TGTGCCAGCAGCCCACGTAGCGGCACAGATACGCAGTATTTT